This T cell receptor beta chain was recovered during a study of blood T cell repertoires in COVID-19. On the study more broadly: Nucleic acid was either cDNA or gDNA, and it came from T cells, B-cell-depleted T cells, or PBMCs.

As handled by the study authors: How many nucleated cells were present was estimated from reference gene primer amplification. TCRdb's copy holds only in-frame clones and misses some; the assay was immunoSEQ multiplex PCR. V and J calls plus clone size are reproduced from that table; the DNA served to infer D and trimming. Here the sample spans around 370,000 clones, 70% to 90% being singletons. Participants, about 18 to 90 years old, spanned about two dozen US areas. Trimming left V 0 bases short and J 3 bases short, with 9 bases between. CDR1 and CDR2 from the germline V gene are MGHRA and YSYEKL. The CDR3 runs to 15 residues.

Sequenced material: PBMCs or T cells enriched from blood (not recorded which). The chain couples TRBV4-1 to TRBJ1-5; D call uncertain. This TCR was recovered from a woman younger than 30 who had recovered from COVID-19. This CDR3 is CASSQDPGYNQPQHF. The CDR3 DNA is TGCGCCAGCAGCCAAGATCCGGGATACAATCAGCCCCAGCATTTT.